This T cell receptor beta chain was captured in a study of neurological immune-mediated disorders. Each CDR3 protein gets one entry after TCRdb re-called the 5' RACE reads with MiXCR. The sample holds under 80,000 distinct CDR3 sequences; 5.2% are singletons and the top ten take approximately 3%. General study results and limits: The most TCR clonal expansion was seen in HTLV-1-associated myelopathy, whereas the least was seen in multiple sclerosis, below the level in healthy controls.

This clonotype was seen many times. Its target is not known. This receptor was taken from a woman in her twenties or thirties with multiple sclerosis. The sample comprised PBMCs.

The CDR3 coding sequence is TGCGCCAGCAGTGGGACAGGGCAGCAGCCCCAGCATTTT. It codes for CASSGTGQQPQHF. This chain joins TRBV10-2 and TRBJ1-5, with 8 bases fitting TRBD1. CDR1 is WSHSY and CDR2 is SAAADI in the germline V gene. The CDR3 spans 13 residues. Trimming removed 4 bases from V and 7 bases from J; junction bases left unmatched: 3.